The clone carrying this T cell receptor (beta chain) has at least ten counts. Antigen unknown. The data stem from a study of sequential checkpoint blockade in melanoma. At the level of the study: Randomization was 1:1 between first-line nivolumab→ipilimumab and ipilimumab→nivolumab. More than 20 patients had matched tumor biopsies before treatment and at week 13 after nivolumab or ipilimumab alone. After both sequences, patients received maintenance nivolumab. Study-wide findings and caveats: In arm A, pretreatment tumor clonality was associated with response.

The treatment here: randomized to nivolumab then ipilimumab (arm A) or the reverse (arm B). The germline V and J ends were trimmed by 3 bases and 8 bases, with 11 bases remaining between them. This CDR3 contains 14 residues. Germline V gene data show CDR1 as SGHNT and CDR2 as YENEEA. TCRdb's copy holds only in-frame clones and misses some; the assay was immunoSEQ multiplex PCR. There are approximately 10,000 clones in the sample; 27% occur only once, and 20% to 25% lies in the top ten. The sequenced sample was tumor tissue (inferred from file names), obtained from a patient given nivolumab and ipilimumab in sequence. The sequence came from a human donor with melanoma. This chain connects TRBV11-3 to TRBJ1-6; D may be TRBD1 (5 bases). CDR3 protein: CASSFGGGYSPLHF. The CDR3 DNA reads TGTGCCAGCAGCTTCGGGGGGGGATATTCACCCCTCCACTTT.